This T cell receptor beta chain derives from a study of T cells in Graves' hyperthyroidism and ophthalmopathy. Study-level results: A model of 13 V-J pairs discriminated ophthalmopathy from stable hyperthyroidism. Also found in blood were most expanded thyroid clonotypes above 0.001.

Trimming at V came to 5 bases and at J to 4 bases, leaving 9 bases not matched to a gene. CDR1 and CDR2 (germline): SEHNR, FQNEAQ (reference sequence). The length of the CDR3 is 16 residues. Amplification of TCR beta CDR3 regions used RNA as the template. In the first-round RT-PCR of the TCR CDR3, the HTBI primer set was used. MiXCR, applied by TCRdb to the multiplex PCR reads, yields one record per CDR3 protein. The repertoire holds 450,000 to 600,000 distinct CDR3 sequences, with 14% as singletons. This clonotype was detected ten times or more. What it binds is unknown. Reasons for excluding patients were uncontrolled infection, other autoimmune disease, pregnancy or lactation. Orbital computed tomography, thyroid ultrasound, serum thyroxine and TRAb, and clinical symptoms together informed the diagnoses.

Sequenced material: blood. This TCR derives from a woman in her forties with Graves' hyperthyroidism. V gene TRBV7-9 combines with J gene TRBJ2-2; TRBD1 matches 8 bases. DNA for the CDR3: TGTGCCAGCAGCCCAAGGACAGGGCTGGGCACCGGGGAGCTGTTTTTT. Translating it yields CASSPRTGLGTGELFF.